This is a list of T cell receptor beta chains from one sample in a study of blood T cell repertoires in COVID-19. Repertoires were generated with immunoSEQ multiplex PCR, while TCRdb's copy carries only in-frame clones and drops some. The sample holds 250,000 to 350,000 clones, 88% seen once. Sequencing input: peripheral blood. The receptors originated from a woman aged 25 to 39 with COVID-19, enrolled during active disease. CDR3s include the opening cysteine and the closing phenylalanine or tryptophan. The order of the fields is J gene, D gene, clone size, V gene, CDR3 DNA, CDR3 protein. The D gene is left open where the match is weak. Size tells how often a clone was seen (once, few, many) or the class of an expanded clone, and some rows leave it out.

>TRBJ1-5|.|.|TRBV4-1
TGCGCCAGCAGCCAAGTTCTCTCTCAGCCCCAGCATTTT
CASSQVLSQPQHF
>TRBJ2-5|.|.|TRBV24-1
TGTGCCACCAGTGACCCCGGGGGAGCAGAGACCCAGTACTTC
CATSDPGGAETQYF
>TRBJ1-4|TRBD1|.|TRBV5-1
TGCGCCAGCAGCCTACAGGGGACGAATGAAAAACTGTTTTTT
CASSLQGTNEKLFF
>TRBJ2-7|TRBD1|few|TRBV7-9
TGTGCCAGCAGCTCTTCATCGGACAGGGGATCCTACGAGCAGTACTTC
CASSSSSDRGSYEQYF
>TRBJ1-1|TRBD1|.|TRBV5-1
TGCGCCAGCAGCACCGGACAGGCCCCCACTGAAGCTTTCTTT
CASSTGQAPTEAFF
>TRBJ1-4|.|.|TRBV5-4
TGTGCCAGCAGCCTGCGGGGGAGATCTAATGAAAAACTGTTTTTT
CASSLRGRSNEKLFF
>TRBJ1-1|.|.|TRBV2
TGTGCCAGCAGTGAAGCGCTTGGGGGGAGGACTGAAGCTTTCTTT
CASSEALGGRTEAFF
>TRBJ2-7|TRBD2|.|TRBV5-1
TGCGCCAGCAGGGCAGGGACTATGGATCCCTACGAGCAGTACTTC
CASRAGTMDPYEQYF
>TRBJ2-5|.|.|TRBV18
TGTGCCAGCTCACCAGGGGGGGAGACCCAGTACTTC
CASSPGGETQYF
>TRBJ2-3|TRBD2|.|TRBV5-8
TGTGCCAGCAGCAATCAACGTAGCGGGAGTGGGGCCACAGATACGCAGTATTTT
CASSNQRSGSGATDTQYF
>TRBJ2-7|.|.|TRBV7-9
TGTGCCAGCAGCTTAACCCCACTCGAGCAGTACTTC
CASSLTPLEQYF
>TRBJ2-7|.|.|TRBV4-3
TGCGCCAGCAGCCAAGATCTCGGCGAGCAGTACTTC
CASSQDLGEQYF
>TRBJ2-1|TRBD2|.|TRBV7-2
TGTGCCAGCAGCAGACCAATAGCGGGCGAGCAGTTCTTC
CASSRPIAGEQFF
>TRBJ2-3|TRBD1|once|TRBV7-9
TGTGCCAGCAGCTCCTCGGACAGGGGGCGAGAGTTCTATACGCAGTATTTT
CASSSSDRGREFYTQYF